Shown below are 29 T cell receptor beta chains from a single sample sequenced in a study of lymphopenia after photon versus proton radiotherapy. This table comes from immunoSEQ multiplex PCR, and its TCRdb copy is limited to in-frame clones, with some not included. The data contain tens of thousands of clones, roughly 91% of them singletons. The specimen was peripheral blood, collected from a patient treated with photon-based radiotherapy. The receptors here all came from a woman in her 70s with pancreatic cancer.

The chain joins TRBV7-6 to TRBJ2-1; 16 nucleotides align to TRBD2. Germline assignment: CDR1 SGHVS and CDR2 FNYEAQ. The CDR3 runs to 18 residues. V was pared by 5 bases and J by 3 bases, with 7 bases of the junction left unmatched. The CDR3 DNA reads as TGTGCCAGCAGCGAGGGACTAGCGGGAGGGCCATTCTACAATGAGCAGTTCTTC. As protein: CASSEGLAGGPFYNEQFF.

This chain joins TRBV4-3 and TRBJ1-2, with unresolved D. The germline gives CDR1 LGHNA, CDR2 YSLEER. The CDR3 extends over 14 amino acids. Trimming cost V 0 bases and J 8 bases, with 13 bases left between them. DNA for the CDR3: TGCGCCAGCAGCCAAGATTGGAATTTCGGAGGCTACACCTTC. Translating gives CASSQDWNFGGYTF.

This rearrangement joins TRBV7-2 to TRBJ2-1, with D maybe TRBD2 (5 bases). Germline values: CDR1 SGHTA, CDR2 FQGNSA. This CDR3 comprises 15 residues. V lost 5 bases and J lost 0, with 11 bases in between. As DNA, the CDR3 is TGTGCCAGCAGCCTTCGGGGTAGCTCCTACAATGAGCAGTTCTTC. Translating it yields CASSLRGSSYNEQFF.

This chain uses TRBV2 with TRBJ1-3; the D is unclear. The germline gives CDR1 SNHLY, CDR2 FYNNEI. The CDR3 runs 13 residues. The ends were cut back, 3 bases at V and 1 base at J, with 4 bases in the middle. The CDR3 loop reads CASSEESGNTIYF. CDR3 sequence (DNA): TGTGCCAGCAGTGAGGAATCTGGAAACACCATATATTTT. Complete variable domain (other parts from reference TRBV2 and TRBJ1-3): EPEVTQTPSHQVTQMGQEVILRCVPISNHLYFYWYRQILGQKVEFLVSFYNNEISEKSEIFDDQFSVERPDGSNFTLKIRSTKLEDSAMYFCASSEESGNTIYFGEGSWLTVV.

The V call is TRBV18, the J call TRBJ2-3; weak D call: TRBD2 (6 bases). There are 16 residues in the CDR3. The V and J ends lost 2 bases and 10 bases respectively, with 22 bases between them. Germline CDR1 KGHSH, CDR2 LQKENI. CDR3 in DNA: TGTGCCAGCTCACCAGATACGATGCGGGCCGGCGGGGCGCAGTATTTT. Its protein is CASSPDTMRAGGAQYF.

This chain uses TRBV18 with TRBJ1-6, with 10 bases lining up with TRBD1. There are 14 residues in the CDR3. CDR1 and CDR2 from the germline V gene are KGHSH and LQKENI. Trimming at V came to 4 bases and at J to 8 bases, leaving 2 bases not matched to a gene. Written as DNA, the CDR3 is TGTGCCAGCTCACTCGGGACAGGGGATTCACCCCTCCACTTT. Translating it yields CASSLGTGDSPLHF.

The V and J genes are TRBV27 and TRBJ2-1; 9 bases match TRBD2. Germline V gene data show CDR1 as MNHEY and CDR2 as SMNVEV (reference sequence). V lost 7 bases to trimming and J lost 4 bases; unmatched junction nucleotides: 5. The CDR3 length is 14 residues. The CDR3 reads CASKASGAYNEQFF. The CDR3 DNA sequence: TGTGCCAGCAAGGCTAGCGGGGCTTACAATGAGCAGTTCTTC.

The V gene is TRBV18, the J gene TRBJ1-1; the match to TRBD1 covers 10 bases. Germline V gene lookup returns CDR1 KGHSH and CDR2 LQKENI. This CDR3 spans 14 amino acids. With 5 bases clipped from V and 5 bases from J, the junction kept 5 bases outside the gene matches. CDR3 sequence reads: CASSERTGGTEAFF. For the CDR3, the DNA is TGTGCCAGCTCAGAAAGGACAGGGGGGACTGAAGCTTTCTTT. The full variable domain, in which reference TRBV18 and TRBJ1-1 provide the parts outside the CDR3, is NAGVMQNPRHLVRRRGQEARLRCSPMKGHSHVYWYRQLPEEGLKFMVYLQKENIIDESGMPKERFSAEFPKEGPSILRIQQVVRGDSAAYFCASSERTGGTEAFFGQGTRLTVV.

The V gene is TRBV5-4, the J gene TRBJ1-1; D gene ambiguous. Trimming left V 2 bases short and J 0 bases short, with 11 bases between. Germline CDR1 and CDR2: SGHNT and YYREEE (reference sequence). This CDR3 has 15 amino acids. Here the CDR3 reads CASSLDASMNTEAFF. DNA of the CDR3: TGTGCCAGCAGCTTAGACGCCTCCATGAACACTGAAGCTTTCTTT.

V gene TRBV2 combines with J gene TRBJ2-1; 13 bases line up with TRBD2. CDR1 SNHLY and CDR2 FYNNEI come from the germline V gene. V was clipped by 6 bases and J by 8 bases; unmatched bases: 7. This CDR3 spans 15 amino acids. CDR3: CASRRLAGGYDEQFF. CDR3 bases: TGTGCCAGCAGGAGACTAGCGGGGGGTTATGATGAGCAGTTCTTC.

This clone was seen just once. The chain employs TRBV18 and TRBJ2-7; 9 bases align to TRBD1. Looked up from germline, CDR1 is KGHSH and CDR2 is LQKENI. The length of the CDR3 is 14 residues. Trimming removed 6 bases from V and 3 bases from J; junction bases left unmatched: 6. CDR3 nucleotides: TGTGCCAGCTCCCGCGGGACAGGGAACTACGAGCAGTACTTC. Protein product: CASSRGTGNYEQYF.

This rearrangement joins TRBV18 to TRBJ2-1, with D perhaps TRBD2 (6 bases). CDR1 and CDR2 from the germline V gene are KGHSH and LQKENI. The CDR3 totals 15 residues. Trimming removed 5 bases from V and 1 base from J, with 12 bases in between. CDR3 sequence: CASSTTGSSYNEQFF. DNA for the CDR3: TGTGCCAGCTCAACCACCGGGAGTTCCTACAATGAGCAGTTCTTC.

The J gene is TRBJ2-2, the V gene TRBV5-1; a weak D match, TRBD2 (6 bases). Germline V lookup: CDR1 SGHRS, CDR2 YFSETQ. The CDR3 has 15 amino acids. V was shortened by 3 bases and J by 1 base, with 10 bases between the two germline ends. CDR3: CASSSRLENTGELFF. In nucleotides, the CDR3 is TGCGCCAGCAGCTCGAGACTAGAGAACACCGGGGAGCTGTTTTTT. Complete variable domain (other parts from reference TRBV5-1 and TRBJ2-2): KAGVTQTPRYLIKTRGQQVTLSCSPISGHRSVSWYQQTPGQGLQFLFEYFSETQRNKGNFPGRFSGRQFSNSRSEMNVSTLELGDSALYLCASSSRLENTGELFFGEGSRLTVL.

The chain combines TRBV5-1 with TRBJ2-1, with 8 bases matching TRBD1. Germline V gives CDR1 SGHRS, CDR2 YFSETQ. Trimming removed 4 bases from V and 5 bases from J; junction bases left unmatched: 5. The CDR3 is 14 amino acids. The DNA of the CDR3 is TGCGCCAGCAGCCCCCAGGGGGCGGACAATGAGCAGTTCTTC. Translated, it gives CASSPQGADNEQFF. The entire variable domain, with the rest obtained from reference TRBV5-1 and TRBJ2-1, is as follows: KAGVTQTPRYLIKTRGQQVTLSCSPISGHRSVSWYQQTPGQGLQFLFEYFSETQRNKGNFPGRFSGRQFSNSRSEMNVSTLELGDSALYLCASSPQGADNEQFFGPGTRLTVL.

The rearrangement uses TRBV9 and TRBJ2-5; the D is unclear. The closer fit of TRBJ2-7 to the DNA end suggests the J call may be wrong. Germline V gene data show CDR1 as SGDLS and CDR2 as YYNGEE. This CDR3 comprises 15 residues. The CDR3 loop is CASSVAPLLSYEQYF. DNA for the CDR3: TGTGCCAGCAGCGTTGCACCACTTCTCTCCTACGAGCAGTACTTC.

The CDR3 DNA reads TGTGCCAGCAGTTACTCGACATCCCCGATCGGTCAGCCCCAGCATTTT. Translation: CASSYSTSPIGQPQHF. This chain links TRBV6-6 with TRBJ1-5; D unresolved. The V end was cut by 0 bases, the J end by 6 bases, with 15 bases between. Germline CDR1 MNHNY, CDR2 SVGAGI (reference sequence). The CDR3 sequence is 16 residues long.

The DNA of the CDR3 is TGTGCCAGCAGTCGCAACCTGGGGACTCCACCGGATGAGCAGTTCTTC. Its translation: CASSRNLGTPPDEQFF. This chain connects TRBV5-6 to TRBJ2-1, with a tentative D call TRBD2 (6 bases). The CDR3 totals 16 residues. Germline CDR1 is SGHDT and CDR2 is YYEEEE. Trimming pared 5 bases from V and 8 bases from J, leaving 23 bases between.

Concerning this clone: Compared with germline, one end of the junction differs, possibly owing to a read error. The chain has TRBV5-6 and TRBJ2-7, with TRBD1 matching 9 bases. The length of the CDR3 is 12 residues. Looked up from germline, CDR1 is SGHDT and CDR2 is YYEEEE. The CDR3 protein is CASSLGTGVHSF. The CDR3 DNA is TGTGCCAGCAGCTTGGGGACAGGGGTTCATAGCTTC.

V and J are TRBV11-2 and TRBJ2-2, with TRBD2 identical over 7 bases. V gave up 0 bases and J gave up 2 bases; unmatched junction bases: 6. Germline CDR1 SGHAT, CDR2 FQNNGV. The CDR3 runs to 17 residues. The CDR3 loop is CASSLDRAGANTGELFF. The CDR3 DNA is TGTGCCAGCAGCTTAGATAGGGCGGGAGCTAACACCGGGGAGCTGTTTTTT.

This sequence joins TRBV25-1 and TRBJ1-1; 7 bases align to TRBD1. Germline V gene lookup returns CDR1 MGHDK and CDR2 SYGVNS. Trimming cost V 2 bases and J 8 bases; bases outside gene matches: 8. The CDR3 is made up of 14 amino acids. The CDR3, as DNA: TGTGCCAGCAGTGAAAAGTCCAGACAGGGCGAAGCTTTCTTT. Protein sequence: CASSEKSRQGEAFF.

V gene TRBV10-1 combines with J gene TRBJ1-5, with D hard to call. Looked up from germline, CDR1 is WNHNN and CDR2 is SYGVQD (reference sequence). Trimming pared 7 bases from V and 2 bases from J, leaving 9 bases between. The CDR3 totals 13 residues. The CDR3 DNA reads TGCGCCAGCAAAGAGTGTTGCAATCAGCCCCAGCATTTT. Translated: CASKECCNQPQHF.

This chain links TRBV19 with TRBJ1-3, with no clear D. Germline loops: CDR1 LNHDA, CDR2 SQIVND (reference sequence). Trimming took 3 bases from V and 1 from J, leaving 7 bases between them. This CDR3 has 14 residues. The CDR3 is CASSIWGSGNTIYF. The CDR3 DNA reads TGTGCCAGTAGTATTTGGGGATCTGGAAACACCATATATTTT.

The gene calls are TRBV5-5 and TRBJ2-1; D not certain. The V gene's germline CDR1 is SGHKS and CDR2 YYEKEE (reference sequence). This CDR3 has 14 amino acids. The V end lost 1 base, the J end lost 3 bases, and 8 bases lay between the germline ends. The CDR3 region has the DNA TGTGCCAGCAGCTTGCCCTCCGGCTACAATGAGCAGTTCTTC. Protein product: CASSLPSGYNEQFF.

This chain connects TRBV11-3 to TRBJ2-3; D ambiguous. V shed 0 bases and J shed 4 bases, with 2 bases lying between them. This CDR3 contains 12 residues. Germline V gene data show CDR1 as SGHNT and CDR2 as YENEEA. CDR3 amino acids: CASSLDADTQYF. CDR3 nucleotide sequence: TGTGCCAGCAGCTTAGATGCAGATACGCAGTATTTT.

The chain recombines TRBV2 with TRBJ2-7; the D call may be TRBD1 or TRBD2 (6 bases each). V lost 4 bases and J 4 bases, leaving 14 bases between the germline ends. This CDR3 has 14 amino acids. Per germline, CDR1 SNHLY and CDR2 FYNNEI. The DNA for the CDR3 is TGTGCCAGCAGTGGAAGGGGGGCGTATTACGAGCAGTACTTC. Encoded protein: CASSGRGAYYEQYF.

This chain links TRBV30 with TRBJ2-3; 7 bases match TRBD1. The germline V gene encodes CDR1 GTSNPN and CDR2 SVGIG (reference sequence). The CDR3 spans 13 residues. The CDR3 nucleotides read TGTTCTACCGACAGGGAGTTTACAGATACGCAGTATTTT. Translating it yields CSTDREFTDTQYF.

This clone was detected only once. This CDR3 is CAWSGTSGRNEQFF. The CDR3, as DNA: TGTGCCTGGAGCGGGACTAGCGGACGAAATGAGCAGTTCTTC. V gene TRBV30 combines with J gene TRBJ2-1; 11 nucleotides match TRBD2. The CDR3 totals 14 residues. The germline V gene encodes CDR1 GTSNPN and CDR2 SVGIG (reference sequence). Trimming cost V 3 bases and J 7 bases; bases outside gene matches: 5.

The DNA of the CDR3 is TGTGCCAGCAGCCAACGCAACAGGGGGCTCCCCTACGAGCAGTACTTC. This translates into CASSQRNRGLPYEQYF. V usage is TRBV14 and J usage is TRBJ2-7, with TRBD1 matching 9 bases. CDR1 and CDR2 (germline): SGHDN, FVKESK. The CDR3 has 16 amino acids. Unmatched junction bases numbered 7, after V lost 2 bases and J lost 2 bases.

This chain's CDR3 is CASSISGQGSKEQYF. The CDR3 DNA is TGTGCCAGTAGTATAAGCGGACAGGGGTCGAAGGAGCAGTACTTC. This chain joins TRBV19 and TRBJ2-7, with 9 bases matching TRBD1. CDR3 length equals 15 residues. Trimming took 2 bases from V and 7 from J; bases not matched to a gene: 9. The germline gives CDR1 LNHDA, CDR2 SQIVND (reference sequence).